Listed here are 27 T cell receptor beta chains from one sample, sequenced in a study of CD8+ T cells in alopecia areata. Sample treatment: oral pan-JAK inhibitor, 5-10 mg twice daily. Investigators isolated RNA and reverse transcribed it into cDNA to act as the sequencing template. The protocol was immunoSEQ multiplex PCR, while the TCRdb copy is restricted to in-frame clones and leaves out a portion. This table holds some 190,000 clones, about 60% found once. The sequenced sample was CD4+ T cells sorted from blood, obtained at week 4, from a patient treated with tofacitinib. The source is a human donor with alopecia areata.

This clone showed up just a few times. This chain uses TRBV29-1 with TRBJ2-5, with 8 nucleotides matching TRBD1. V shed 5 bases, J shed 4 bases, and the junction held 9 bases outside the gene matches. The CDR3 is made up of 14 amino acids. Germline loops: CDR1 SQVTM, CDR2 ANQGSEA. The CDR3 nucleotides are TGCAGCGTTTCTCCGGGACAGGTGGTAGAGACCCAGTACTTC. It encodes CSVSPGQVVETQYF.

Only one count was recorded for this clone. The chain joins TRBV7-9 to TRBJ1-2, with 8 bases fitting TRBD1. The V gene's germline CDR1 is SEHNR and CDR2 FQNEAQ (reference sequence). The CDR3 consists of 14 residues. Unmatched junction bases numbered 4, after V lost 5 bases and J lost 2 bases. CDR3 DNA sequence: TGTGCCAGCAGCACAGGGGGGCGCAACTATGGCTACACCTTC. It encodes CASSTGGRNYGYTF.

This clone appeared a few times. The V gene is TRBV29-1, the J gene TRBJ1-2; D call uncertain. V lost 3 bases, J lost 8 bases, and 13 bases lay in between. The germline gives CDR1 SQVTM, CDR2 ANQGSEA. The CDR3 has 12 amino acids. Here the CDR3 reads CSVDGYLGGYTF. The CDR3 nucleotides are TGCAGCGTTGACGGGTACCTGGGGGGCTACACCTTC.

The rearrangement links TRBV30 to TRBJ2-7; the D gene could be TRBD1 or TRBD2 (5 bases each). CDR1 is GTSNPN and CDR2 is SVGIG in the germline V gene (reference sequence). This CDR3 region has 13 residues. V gave up 4 bases and J gave up 0 bases, with 10 bases separating them. CDR3: CAWTPGSSYEQYF. The CDR3 nucleotides are TGTGCCTGGACTCCAGGGAGCTCCTACGAGCAGTACTTC.

J is TRBJ2-7 and V is TRBV25-1, with TRBD2 matching 9 bases. Germline loops: CDR1 MGHDK, CDR2 SYGVNS. The CDR3 runs 16 residues. The V gene end was trimmed by 3 bases and the J gene end by 2 bases; junction bases not matched to a gene: 8. The CDR3 DNA sequence: TGTGCCAGCAGTGATTTTCCGGCGGGAGGGACCTACGAGCAGTACTTC. This translates into CASSDFPAGGTYEQYF.

V usage is TRBV7-9 and J usage is TRBJ2-5; possibly TRBD2 for D (6 bases). The CDR3 loop spans 14 amino acids. Trimming pared 5 bases from V and 5 bases from J, leaving 15 bases between. Germline-derived CDR1 and CDR2 are SEHNR and FQNEAQ (reference sequence). Here the CDR3 DNA reads TGTGCCAGCAGCCTCCTCGCGGGGCAGGAGACCCAGTACTTC. Translated: CASSLLAGQETQYF.

The chain has TRBV4-2 and TRBJ2-7, with D perhaps matching TRBD1 or TRBD2 (5 bases each). Germline assignment: CDR1 LGHNA and CDR2 YNFKEQ. Trimming took 4 bases from V and 1 from J, leaving 14 bases between them. This CDR3 comprises 15 residues. Here the CDR3 reads CASSRDGTNSYEQYF. The DNA of the CDR3 is TGTGCCAGCAGCCGGGACGGAACAAATTCCTACGAGCAGTACTTC.

This clone was observed a few times. This rearrangement joins TRBV7-2 to TRBJ2-1, with 9 positions matching TRBD1. The CDR3 extends over 15 amino acids. With V trimmed by 5 bases and J by 1 base, 3 bases remained unmatched. Germline CDR1 SGHTA, CDR2 FQGNSA. CDR3: CASSLQGASYNEQFF. For the CDR3, the DNA is TGTGCCAGCAGCCTACAGGGGGCATCCTACAATGAGCAGTTCTTC.

CDR3 nucleotides: TGTGCCAGCAGTTACTCAAGCGTAGTGAGTGAAAAACTGTTTTTT. It yields the protein CASSYSSVVSEKLFF. The chain links TRBV6-5 to TRBJ1-4, with no clear D. CDR3 length: 15 amino acids. With 0 bases removed from V and 7 bases from J, the gap between germline ends came to 12 bases. From germline, CDR1 is MNHEY and CDR2 SVGAGI.

This clone has more than one count but fewer than ten. The chain couples TRBV29-1 to TRBJ2-5, with D perhaps TRBD2 (6 bases). V was trimmed by 6 bases and J by 4 bases, leaving 12 bases between them. Per germline, CDR1 SQVTM and CDR2 ANQGSEA. CDR3 size: 12 residues. CDR3: CSVLTRGETQYF. CDR3 in DNA: TGCAGCGTCCTGACTAGGGGAGAGACCCAGTACTTC.

This rearrangement joins TRBV28 to TRBJ2-7; TRBD2 matches at 12 bases. This CDR3 has 16 residues. The ends lost 2 bases at V and 4 bases at J; junction bases unmatched: 6. Germline CDR1 MDHEN, CDR2 SYDVKM. The CDR3 DNA reads TGTGCCAGCAGTTTAGCCGGGACTAGCGGGTTTTACGAGCAGTACTTC. As protein: CASSLAGTSGFYEQYF.

V and J are TRBV27 and TRBJ2-3; 10 nucleotides match TRBD2. Losses at the gene ends were 3 bases for V and 4 bases for J; bases not matched to a gene: 13. The CDR3 totals 18 residues. Per the germline V gene, CDR1 is MNHEY and CDR2 is SMNVEV (reference sequence). CDR3 protein: CASSFFSAGGLRADTQYF. For the CDR3, the DNA is TGTGCCAGCAGTTTCTTCTCAGCGGGAGGGCTAAGGGCAGATACGCAGTATTTT.

This clone was seen at least ten times. V and J are TRBV27 and TRBJ2-7; D is possibly TRBD1 (6 bases). The germline CDR1 and CDR2 sequences are MNHEY and SMNVEV (reference sequence). The V and J ends lost 0 bases and 2 bases respectively, with 8 bases between them. CDR3 length: 14 residues. CDR3: CASSLSWTAYEQYF. Written as DNA, the CDR3 is TGTGCCAGCAGTTTATCGTGGACAGCCTACGAGCAGTACTTC.

The J gene is TRBJ2-1, the V gene TRBV27, with 9 bases matching TRBD2. The V segment lost 8 bases and the J segment 7 bases; nucleotides outside the gene matches: 12. This CDR3 is built from 15 residues. Germline V gene lookup returns CDR1 MNHEY and CDR2 SMNVEV (reference sequence). The CDR3 sequence is CASGRGASGKNEQFF. CDR3 bases: TGTGCCAGCGGACGTGGGGCTAGCGGGAAGAATGAGCAGTTCTTC.

This clone was counted a few times. The genes are TRBV19 and TRBJ1-1; 8 nucleotides line up with TRBD1. Trimming removed 9 bases from V and 3 bases from J; junction bases left unmatched: 3. The CDR3 loop spans 12 amino acids. From germline, CDR1 is LNHDA and CDR2 SQIVND (reference sequence). CDR3 amino acids: CASKDRDTEAFF. The DNA of the CDR3 is TGTGCCAGCAAGGACAGGGACACTGAAGCTTTCTTT.

This chain joins TRBV7-2 and TRBJ2-7; 13 bases agree with TRBD2. Germline CDR1 is SGHTA and CDR2 is FQGNSA. The CDR3 totals 15 residues. The trim removed 0 bases at V and 4 bases at J, leaving 0 bases unmatched. In DNA form, the CDR3 reads TGTGCCAGCAGCTTAGCACTAGCGGGGGGGTACGAGCAGTACTTC. Translation gives CASSLALAGGYEQYF.

The V call is TRBV30, the J call TRBJ1-2, with D maybe TRBD1 (6 bases). There are 13 residues in the CDR3. Germline CDR1 and CDR2: GTSNPN and SVGIG (reference sequence). Trimming stripped 3 bases from V and 5 bases from J, with 13 bases between. CDR3 DNA: TGTGCCTGGAGGCAGGGGCCCAAATATGGCTACACCTTC. This sequence encodes CAWRQGPKYGYTF. Using reference TRBV30 and TRBJ1-2 for the parts outside the CDR3, the full variable domain is SQTIHQWPATLVQPVGSPLSLECTVEGTSNPNLYWYRQAAGRGLQLLFYSVGIGQISSEVPQNLSASRPQDRQFILSSKKLLLSDSGFYLCAWRQGPKYGYTFGSGTRLTVV.

The chain is built from TRBV19 and TRBJ1-1; no firm D call. This CDR3 contains 13 residues. Trimming took off 8 bases at V and 2 bases at J, with 12 bases between the two ends. Germline-derived CDR1 and CDR2 are LNHDA and SQIVND (reference sequence). The CDR3 protein is CASLGRRNTEAFF. The CDR3 DNA follows: TGTGCCAGTCTCGGGAGGCGAAACACTGAAGCTTTCTTT.

The rearrangement links TRBV29-1 to TRBJ2-7; 7 bases map to TRBD1. V lost 5 bases, J lost 0 bases, and 4 bases stayed unmatched. This CDR3 is 13 amino acids long. The germline V gene encodes CDR1 SQVTM and CDR2 ANQGSEA. The CDR3 loop is CSVRQGSSYEQYF. In DNA, the CDR3 is TGCAGCGTTCGACAGGGAAGCTCCTACGAGCAGTACTTC.

A few counts support this clone. The rearrangement links TRBV18 to TRBJ1-5; D unresolved. The V end lost 5 bases, the J end lost 7 bases, and 15 bases lay between the germline ends. CDR1 and CDR2 (germline): KGHSH, LQKENI. The CDR3 has 14 amino acids. CDR3 amino acids: CASSFTQALQPQHF. The DNA of the CDR3 is TGTGCCAGCTCATTTACCCAAGCCCTACAGCCCCAGCATTTT.

V and J are TRBV29-1 and TRBJ2-3; D gene ambiguous. Trimming pared 0 bases from V and 1 base from J, leaving 11 bases between. CDR3 size: 15 residues. Per the germline V gene, CDR1 is SQVTM and CDR2 is ANQGSEA. The CDR3 region is CSVEDSAKGTDTQYF. The CDR3 DNA is TGCAGCGTTGAAGATTCAGCGAAGGGCACAGATACGCAGTATTTT.

This chain uses TRBV28 with TRBJ1-2, with no clear D. Germline CDR1 MDHEN, CDR2 SYDVKM. Trimming cost V 6 bases and J 4 bases, with 9 bases left between them. This CDR3 spans 12 amino acids. The CDR3 protein is CASSPGRYGYTF. CDR3 bases: TGTGCCAGCAGCCCCGGCCGCTATGGCTACACCTTC.

The V gene is TRBV29-1, the J gene TRBJ2-4; D is uncertain. CDR3 length: 17 residues. Trimming took 5 bases from V and 0 from J, leaving 20 bases between them. Germline-derived CDR1 and CDR2 are SQVTM and ANQGSEA. In DNA, the CDR3 is TGCAGCGTTTCCACCGCTTACGTTGGATTAGCCAAAAACATTCAGTACTTC. It codes for CSVSTAYVGLAKNIQYF.

In this sample, this clone turned up a few times. This sequence joins TRBV29-1 and TRBJ2-6; 14 bases match TRBD2. There are 17 residues in the CDR3. Germline V gives CDR1 SQVTM, CDR2 ANQGSEA. The ends lost 3 bases at V and 2 bases at J; junction bases unmatched: 3. This CDR3 is CSVEPGLAGAGANVLTF. The CDR3 region has the DNA TGCAGCGTTGAGCCGGGACTAGCGGGAGCTGGGGCCAACGTCCTGACTTTC.

CDR3 amino acids: CSVQSGAPNTGELFF. CDR3 DNA: TGCAGCGTGCAGAGCGGGGCACCGAACACCGGGGAGCTGTTTTTT. This chain links TRBV29-1 with TRBJ2-2, with 7 bases aligning to TRBD2. The V gene end was trimmed by 6 bases and the J gene end by 0 bases; junction bases not matched to a gene: 7. CDR1 and CDR2 from the germline V gene are SQVTM and ANQGSEA. The CDR3 has 15 residues.

The chain links TRBV29-1 to TRBJ1-2; possibly TRBD1 for D (5 bases). The V gene's germline CDR1 is SQVTM and CDR2 ANQGSEA. Deletions cut 6 bases from V and 3 bases from J, with 17 bases between. The CDR3 runs 14 residues. The CDR3 reads CSVTRDGTYYGYTF. CDR3 DNA: TGCAGCGTCACTCGGGACGGTACTTACTATGGCTACACCTTC.

This chain uses TRBV5-1 with TRBJ1-2; tentative D call: TRBD1 (5 bases). This CDR3 is built from 17 residues. Germline-derived CDR1 and CDR2 are SGHRS and YFSETQ. The V end lost 4 bases, the J end lost 8 bases, and 27 bases lay between the germline ends. CDR3 in amino acids: CASSEDTGLILRRGYTF. As DNA, the CDR3 is TGCGCCAGCAGCGAGGACACAGGATTAATCCTCCGTCGGGGCTACACCTTC.